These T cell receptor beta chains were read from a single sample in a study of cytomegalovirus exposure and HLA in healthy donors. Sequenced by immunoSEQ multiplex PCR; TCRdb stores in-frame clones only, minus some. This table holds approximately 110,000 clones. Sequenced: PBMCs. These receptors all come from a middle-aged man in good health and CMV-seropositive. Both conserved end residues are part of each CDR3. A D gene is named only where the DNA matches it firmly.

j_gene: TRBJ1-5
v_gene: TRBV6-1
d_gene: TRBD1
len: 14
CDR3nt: TGTGCCAGCAGTGATGCCGGGACAGACCAGCCCCAGCATTTT
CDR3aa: CASSDAGTDQPQHF

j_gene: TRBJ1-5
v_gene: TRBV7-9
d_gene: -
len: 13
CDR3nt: TGTGCCAGCAGCCCGGACAGAAATCAGCCCCAGCATTTT
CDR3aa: CASSPDRNQPQHF

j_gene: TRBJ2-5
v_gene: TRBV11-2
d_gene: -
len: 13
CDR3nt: TGTGCCAGCAGCTCGGGACTGAAAGAGACCCAGTACTTC
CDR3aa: CASSSGLKETQYF

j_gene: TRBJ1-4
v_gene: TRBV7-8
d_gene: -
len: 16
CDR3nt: TGTGCCAGCAGCTTAATGCGGAGGAGAACGAATGAAAAACTGTTTTTT
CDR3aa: CASSLMRRRTNEKLFF

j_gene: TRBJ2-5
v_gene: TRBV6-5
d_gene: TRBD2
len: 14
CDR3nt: TGTGCCAGCAAGGTAGCGGGAGGGCGAGAGACCCAGTACTTC
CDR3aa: CASKVAGGRETQYF

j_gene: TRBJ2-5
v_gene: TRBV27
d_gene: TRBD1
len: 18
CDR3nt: TGTGCCAGCAGTACTCAGGCGGGACAGGGAAGGGTCCAAGAGACCCAGTACTTC
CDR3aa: CASSTQAGQGRVQETQYF

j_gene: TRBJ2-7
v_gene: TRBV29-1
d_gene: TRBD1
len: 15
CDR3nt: TGCAGCGTTGAAGATCCGGAGACAGGGGCCTACGAGCAGTACTTC
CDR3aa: CSVEDPETGAYEQYF

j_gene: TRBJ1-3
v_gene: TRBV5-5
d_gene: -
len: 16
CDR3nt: TGTGCCAGCAGCCACGGCGATGGGGGGTACGGAAACACCATATATTTT
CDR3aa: CASSHGDGGYGNTIYF

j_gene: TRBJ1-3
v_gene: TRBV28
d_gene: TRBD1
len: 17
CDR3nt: TGTGCCAGCAGTTTAAGGACAGGGGTTAACTCTGGAAACACCATATATTTT
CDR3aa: CASSLRTGVNSGNTIYF

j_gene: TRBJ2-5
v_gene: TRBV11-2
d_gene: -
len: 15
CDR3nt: TGTGCCACCGAATCTAACAGGGCGGCCGGAGAGACCCAGTACTTC
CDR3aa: CATESNRAAGETQYF

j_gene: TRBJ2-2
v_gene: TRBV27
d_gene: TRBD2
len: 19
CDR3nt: TGTGCCAGCAGTCCCCCCAGACTAGCGGGAAGACTGAACACCGGGGAGCTGTTTTTT
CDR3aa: CASSPPRLAGRLNTGELFF

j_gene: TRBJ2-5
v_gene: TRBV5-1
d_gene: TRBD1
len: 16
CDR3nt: TGCGCCAGTCAGCTTGGGGGACAGGATTACCAAGAGACCCAGTACTTC
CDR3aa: CASQLGGQDYQETQYF

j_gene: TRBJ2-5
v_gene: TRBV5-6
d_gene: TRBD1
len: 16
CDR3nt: TGTGCCAGCAGCTTGATGGGACAGGCCTTCCAAGAGACCCAGTACTTC
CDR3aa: CASSLMGQAFQETQYF

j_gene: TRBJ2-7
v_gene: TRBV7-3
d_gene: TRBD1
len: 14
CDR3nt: TGTGCCAGCAGCCCCGGGACAGGGCCCTACGAGCAGTACTTC
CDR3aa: CASSPGTGPYEQYF

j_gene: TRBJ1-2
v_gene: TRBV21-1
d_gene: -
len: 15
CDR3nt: TGTGCCAGCAGCAAATCTGCGACAGCTAACTATGGCTACACCTTC
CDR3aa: CASSKSATANYGYTF

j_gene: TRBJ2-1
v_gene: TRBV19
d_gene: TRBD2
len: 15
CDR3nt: TGTGCCAGTAGTATCCTAGCGGGGCCTTCGAATGAGCAGTTCTTC
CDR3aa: CASSILAGPSNEQFF

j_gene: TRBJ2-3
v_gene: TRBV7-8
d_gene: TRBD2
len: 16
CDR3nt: TGTGCCAGCAGCTTCACAGCGGGATGGGACACAGATACGCAGTATTTT
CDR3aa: CASSFTAGWDTDTQYF

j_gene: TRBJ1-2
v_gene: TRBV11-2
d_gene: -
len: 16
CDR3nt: TGTGCCAGCAGCAACTTCGACAGCCCCGAGGCCTATGGCTACACCTTC
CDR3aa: CASSNFDSPEAYGYTF

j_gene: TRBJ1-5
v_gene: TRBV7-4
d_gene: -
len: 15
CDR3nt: TGTGCCAGCAGCAGGCGGGACCCAAGCAATCAGCCCCAGCATTTT
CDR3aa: CASSRRDPSNQPQHF

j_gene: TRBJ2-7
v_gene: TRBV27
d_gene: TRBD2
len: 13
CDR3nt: TGTGCCAGCAGTTTGGGGAGGGACTACGAGCAGTACTTC
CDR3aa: CASSLGRDYEQYF

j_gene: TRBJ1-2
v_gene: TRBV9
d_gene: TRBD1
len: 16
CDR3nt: TGTGCCAGCAGCGCCGGGACAGGCAATCTTAACTATGGCTACACCTTC
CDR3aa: CASSAGTGNLNYGYTF

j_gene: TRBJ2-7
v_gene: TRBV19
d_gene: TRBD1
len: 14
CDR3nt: TGTGCCAGTAGCGGGACAGGGGGCAGCTACGAGCAGTACTTC
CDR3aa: CASSGTGGSYEQYF

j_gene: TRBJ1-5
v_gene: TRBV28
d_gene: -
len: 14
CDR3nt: TGTGCCAGCAGTTTTCTATATAGCAATCAGCCCCAGCATTTT
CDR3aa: CASSFLYSNQPQHF

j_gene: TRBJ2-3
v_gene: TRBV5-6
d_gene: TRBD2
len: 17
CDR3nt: TGTGCCAGCAGCTTGACCCTAGCGGGAGATGGCCCAGATACGCAGTATTTT
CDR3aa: CASSLTLAGDGPDTQYF

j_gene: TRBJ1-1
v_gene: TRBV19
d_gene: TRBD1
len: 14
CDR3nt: TGTGCCAGCCGGACAGGGATGGGTACCACTGAAGCTTTCTTT
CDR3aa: CASRTGMGTTEAFF

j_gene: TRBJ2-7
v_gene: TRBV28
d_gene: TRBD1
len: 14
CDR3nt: TGTGCCAGCAGTTTATTGGGGACAGGCTACGAGCAGTACTTC
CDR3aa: CASSLLGTGYEQYF

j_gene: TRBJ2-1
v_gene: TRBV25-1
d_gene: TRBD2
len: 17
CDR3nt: TGTGCCAGCAGTGGGGGGTGGGAGCGGGAGGCCTACAATGAGCAGTTCTTC
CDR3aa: CASSGGWEREAYNEQFF

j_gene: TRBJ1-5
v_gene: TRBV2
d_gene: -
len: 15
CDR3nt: TGTGCCAGCAGTGGCCCCGGGACATTCAATCAGCCCCAGCATTTT
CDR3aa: CASSGPGTFNQPQHF

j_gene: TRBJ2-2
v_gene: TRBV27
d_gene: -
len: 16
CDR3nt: TGTGCCAGCAGTTCCACCGGGGTGACGAACACCGGGGAGCTGTTTTTT
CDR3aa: CASSSTGVTNTGELFF

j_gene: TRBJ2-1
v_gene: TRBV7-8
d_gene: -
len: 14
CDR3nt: TGTGCCAGCAGCCAGACCACTAGCCGAAATGAGCAGTTCTTC
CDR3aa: CASSQTTSRNEQFF

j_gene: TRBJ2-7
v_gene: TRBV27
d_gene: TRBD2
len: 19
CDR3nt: TGTGCCAGCAGTTTAACTACTAGCGGGCCTGTCGGCGGGTCTTACGAGCAGTACTTC
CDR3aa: CASSLTTSGPVGGSYEQYF

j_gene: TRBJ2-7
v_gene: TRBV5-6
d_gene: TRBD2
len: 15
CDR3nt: TGTGCCAGCAGCTGGCGTGGTAGCGGGAGCTACGAGCAGTACTTC
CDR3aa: CASSWRGSGSYEQYF

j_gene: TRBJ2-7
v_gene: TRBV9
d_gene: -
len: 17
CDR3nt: TGTGCCAGCAGCCCTCTAGGGTGGGACGGCAGGGGCTACGAGCAGTACTTC
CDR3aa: CASSPLGWDGRGYEQYF

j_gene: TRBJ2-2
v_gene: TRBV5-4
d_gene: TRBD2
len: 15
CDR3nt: TGTGCCAGCAGCTTTGGCGGGAGTCGGACCGGGGAGCTGTTTTTT
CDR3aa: CASSFGGSRTGELFF

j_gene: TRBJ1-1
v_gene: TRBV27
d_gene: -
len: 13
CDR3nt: TGTGCCAGCAGGGGGGCCAGGAACACTGAAGCTTTCTTT
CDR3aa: CASRGARNTEAFF

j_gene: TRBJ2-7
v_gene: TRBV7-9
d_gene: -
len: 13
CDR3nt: TGTGCCAGTCAACTAGCCTTGGGCGACGAGCAGTACTTC
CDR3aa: CASQLALGDEQYF

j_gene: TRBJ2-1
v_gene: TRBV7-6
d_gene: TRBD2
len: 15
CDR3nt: TGTGCCAGCAGCCTTGGACTAGCGGGAGCGGATGAGCAGTTCTTC
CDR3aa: CASSLGLAGADEQFF

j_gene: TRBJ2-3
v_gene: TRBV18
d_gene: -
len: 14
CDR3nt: TGTGCCAGCTCAGGTCCGAGTGAGGCAGATACGCAGTATTTT
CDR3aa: CASSGPSEADTQYF

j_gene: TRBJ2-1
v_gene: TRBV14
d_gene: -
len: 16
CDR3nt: TGTGCCAGCAGCCAGGGTCGGGAAGTAGGACTTCATGAGCAGTTCTTC
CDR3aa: CASSQGREVGLHEQFF

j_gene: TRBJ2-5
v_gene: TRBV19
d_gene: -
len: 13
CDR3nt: TGTGCCAGTACTCAGGGATCACAAGAGACCCAGTACTTC
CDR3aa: CASTQGSQETQYF

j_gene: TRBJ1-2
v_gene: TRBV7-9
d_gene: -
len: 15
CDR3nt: TGTGCCAGCAGCCCTAACCCTACAGGGACCGGGGGCTACACCTTC
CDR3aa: CASSPNPTGTGGYTF

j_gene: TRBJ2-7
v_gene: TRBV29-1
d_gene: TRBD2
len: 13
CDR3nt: TGCAGCGTCTTCGGGAGGTCCCGAGGGGAGCAGTACTTC
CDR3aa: CSVFGRSRGEQYF

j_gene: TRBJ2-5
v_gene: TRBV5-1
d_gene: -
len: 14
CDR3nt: TGCGCCAGCTATAATACGGGGATACAAGAGACCCAGTACTTC
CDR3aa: CASYNTGIQETQYF

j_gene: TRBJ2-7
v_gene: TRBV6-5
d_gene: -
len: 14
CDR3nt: TGTGCCAGCAGATATTCCACTAGCTCCTACGAGCAGTACTTC
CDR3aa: CASRYSTSSYEQYF

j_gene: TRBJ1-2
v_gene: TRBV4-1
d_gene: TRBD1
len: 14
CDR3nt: TGCGCCAGCAGCCAGACCAACAGGGGGGCGGGCTACACCTTC
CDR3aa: CASSQTNRGAGYTF

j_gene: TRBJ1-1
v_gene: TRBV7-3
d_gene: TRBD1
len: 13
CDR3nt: TGTGCCAGCAGCTTCGACAGGGGTGCTGAAGCTTTCTTT
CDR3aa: CASSFDRGAEAFF

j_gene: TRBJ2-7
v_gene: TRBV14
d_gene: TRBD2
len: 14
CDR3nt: TGTGCCAGCAGCCCAACTAGCGCCCTCTACGAGCAGTACTTC
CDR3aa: CASSPTSALYEQYF

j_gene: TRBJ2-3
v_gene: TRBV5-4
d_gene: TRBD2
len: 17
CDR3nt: TGTGCCAGCAGCGGCTACCTAGCGGGAGGCAGCACAGATACGCAGTATTTT
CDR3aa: CASSGYLAGGSTDTQYF

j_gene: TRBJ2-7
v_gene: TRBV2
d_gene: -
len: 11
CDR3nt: TGTGCCAGCAGAACCTACTACGAGCAGTACTTC
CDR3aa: CASRTYYEQYF

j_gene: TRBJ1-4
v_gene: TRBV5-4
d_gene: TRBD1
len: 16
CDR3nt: TGTGCCAGCAGCCCGGAGCCCCAGGGGGCTAATGAAAAACTGTTTTTT
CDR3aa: CASSPEPQGANEKLFF